This T cell receptor (beta chain) comes out of a study of blood T cell repertoires in COVID-19. Data came from immunoSEQ multiplex PCR; TCRdb stores just in-frame clones and leaves some out. The sample comprises just under 350,000 clones, around 91% of which are singletons, and less than 3.5% rests with the top ten. J lost 5 bases, V lost 4 bases, and 12 bases had no gene match. Germline V CDR1 and CDR2: SGHDN, FVKESK. There are 16 residues in the CDR3. The sequenced sample was peripheral blood. V usage is TRBV14 and J usage is TRBJ2-5; 8 bases match TRBD1. The TCR sequence derives from a woman aged 18-29 years who had recovered from COVID-19. CDR3 bases: TGTGCCAGCAGCCGAACCAGGGGGCGGTGGTCGGAGACCCAGTACTTC. Protein: CASSRTRGRWSETQYF.